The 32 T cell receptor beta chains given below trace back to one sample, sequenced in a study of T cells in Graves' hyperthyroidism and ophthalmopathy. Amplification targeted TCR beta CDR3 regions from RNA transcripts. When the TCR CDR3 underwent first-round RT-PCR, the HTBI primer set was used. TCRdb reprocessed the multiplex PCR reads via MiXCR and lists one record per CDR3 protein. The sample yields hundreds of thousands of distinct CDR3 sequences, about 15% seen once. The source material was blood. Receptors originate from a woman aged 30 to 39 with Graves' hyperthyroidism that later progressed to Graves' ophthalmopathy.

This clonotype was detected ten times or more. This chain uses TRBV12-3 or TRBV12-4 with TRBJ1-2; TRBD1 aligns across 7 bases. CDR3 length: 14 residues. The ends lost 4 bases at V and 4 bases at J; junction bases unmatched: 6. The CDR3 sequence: CASSSQDRTYGYTF. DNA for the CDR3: TGTGCCAGCAGTTCCCAGGACAGGACCTATGGCTACACCTTC.

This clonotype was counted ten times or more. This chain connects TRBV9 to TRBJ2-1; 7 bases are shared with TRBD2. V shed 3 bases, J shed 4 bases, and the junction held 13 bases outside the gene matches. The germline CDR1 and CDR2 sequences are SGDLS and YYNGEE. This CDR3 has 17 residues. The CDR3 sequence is CASSEGLGDYPYNEQFF. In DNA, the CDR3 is TGTGCCAGCAGCGAGGGGCTAGGGGACTACCCGTACAATGAGCAGTTCTTC.

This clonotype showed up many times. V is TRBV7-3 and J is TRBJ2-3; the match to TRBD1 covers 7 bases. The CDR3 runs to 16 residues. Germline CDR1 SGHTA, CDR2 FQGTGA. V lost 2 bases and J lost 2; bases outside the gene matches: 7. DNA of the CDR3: TGTGCCAGCAGCTTAGTTGGGACAGACCTCACAGATACGCAGTATTTT. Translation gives CASSLVGTDLTDTQYF.

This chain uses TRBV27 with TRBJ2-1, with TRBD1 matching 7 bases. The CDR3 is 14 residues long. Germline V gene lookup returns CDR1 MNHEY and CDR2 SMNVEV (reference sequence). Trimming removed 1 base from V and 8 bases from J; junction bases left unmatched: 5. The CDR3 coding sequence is TGTGCCAGCAGTTTATTGACAGGGATCGATGAGCAGTTCTTC. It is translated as CASSLLTGIDEQFF.

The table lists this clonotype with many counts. The CDR3 loop is CATSRDLGQTYMNTEAFF. DNA for the CDR3: TGTGCCACCAGCAGAGATCTGGGGCAGACCTACATGAACACTGAAGCTTTCTTT. V usage is TRBV15 and J usage is TRBJ1-1; maybe TRBD1 (5 bases). The germline V and J ends were trimmed by 0 bases and 0 bases, with 17 bases remaining between them. The CDR3 is 18 amino acids. Germline V lookup: CDR1 LNHNV, CDR2 YYDKDF (reference sequence). Filled out from reference TRBV15 and TRBJ1-1, the complete variable domain reads DAMVIQNPRYQVTQFGKPVTLSCSQTLNHNVMYWYQQKSSQAPKLLFHYYDKDFNNEADTPDNFQSRRPNTSFCFLDIRSPGLGDTAMYLCATSRDLGQTYMNTEAFFGQGTRLTVV.

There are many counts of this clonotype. CDR3 amino acids: CAWKVRGAMEAFF. The CDR3 nucleotides are TGTGCCTGGAAGGTTAGGGGGGCGATGGAAGCTTTCTTT. The chain employs TRBV30 and TRBJ1-1, with TRBD1 as a possible D gene (6 bases). The germline V and J ends were trimmed by 4 bases and 8 bases, with 17 bases remaining between them. The CDR3 extends over 13 amino acids. Germline V gives CDR1 GTSNPN, CDR2 SVGIG (reference sequence).

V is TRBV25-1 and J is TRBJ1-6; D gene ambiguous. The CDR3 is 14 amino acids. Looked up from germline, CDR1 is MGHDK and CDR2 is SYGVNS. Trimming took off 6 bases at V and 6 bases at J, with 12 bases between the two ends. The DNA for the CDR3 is TGTGCCAGCAGCGGTCCGGCTGGTAATTCACCCCTCCACTTT. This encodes CASSGPAGNSPLHF.

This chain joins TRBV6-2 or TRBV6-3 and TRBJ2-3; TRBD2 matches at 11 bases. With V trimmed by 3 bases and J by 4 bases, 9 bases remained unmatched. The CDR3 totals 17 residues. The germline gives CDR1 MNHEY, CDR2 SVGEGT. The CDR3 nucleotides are TGTGCCAGCAGTTATTATCTAGCGGGAGGAAGGGCAGATACGCAGTATTTT. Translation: CASSYYLAGGRADTQYF.

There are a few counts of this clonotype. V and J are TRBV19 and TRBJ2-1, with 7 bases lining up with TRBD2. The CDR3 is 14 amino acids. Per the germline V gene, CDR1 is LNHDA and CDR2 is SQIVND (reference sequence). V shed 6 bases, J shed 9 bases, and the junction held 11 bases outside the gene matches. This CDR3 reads CASRLTSSRTEQFF. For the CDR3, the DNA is TGTGCCAGTAGATTGACTAGCAGCCGCACTGAGCAGTTCTTC. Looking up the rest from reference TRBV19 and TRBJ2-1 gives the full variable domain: DGGITQSPKYLFRKEGQNVTLSCEQNLNHDAMYWYRQDPGQGLRLIYYSQIVNDFQKGDIAEGYSVSREKKESFPLTVTSAQKNPTAFYLCASRLTSSRTEQFFGPGTRLTVL.

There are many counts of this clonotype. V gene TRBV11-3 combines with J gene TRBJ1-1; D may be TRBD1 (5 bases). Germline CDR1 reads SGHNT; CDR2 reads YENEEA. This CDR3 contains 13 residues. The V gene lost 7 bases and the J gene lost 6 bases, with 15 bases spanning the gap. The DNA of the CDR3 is TGTGCCAGCACCTCTAGGCAGGGACCTGAAGCTTTCTTT. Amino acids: CASTSRQGPEAFF.

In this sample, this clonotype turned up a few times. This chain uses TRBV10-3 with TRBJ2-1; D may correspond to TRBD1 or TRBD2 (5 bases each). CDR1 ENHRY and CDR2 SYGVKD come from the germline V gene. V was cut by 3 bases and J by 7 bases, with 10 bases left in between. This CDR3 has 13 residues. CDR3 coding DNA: TGTGCCATCAGTGACGGGACCGCGAATGAGCAGTTCTTC. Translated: CAISDGTANEQFF.

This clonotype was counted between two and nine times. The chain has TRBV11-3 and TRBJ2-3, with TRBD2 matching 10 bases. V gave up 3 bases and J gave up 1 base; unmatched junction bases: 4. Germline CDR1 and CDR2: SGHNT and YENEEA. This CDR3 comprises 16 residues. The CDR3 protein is CASSFLAGARTDTQYF. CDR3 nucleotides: TGTGCCAGCAGCTTTCTAGCGGGAGCACGCACAGATACGCAGTATTTT. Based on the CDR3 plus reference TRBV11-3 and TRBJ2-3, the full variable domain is EAGVVQSPRYKIIEKKQPVAFWCNPISGHNTLYWYLQNLGQGPELLIRYENEEAVDDSQLPKDRFSAERLKGVDSTLKIQPAELGDSAVYLCASSFLAGARTDTQYFGPGTRLTVL.

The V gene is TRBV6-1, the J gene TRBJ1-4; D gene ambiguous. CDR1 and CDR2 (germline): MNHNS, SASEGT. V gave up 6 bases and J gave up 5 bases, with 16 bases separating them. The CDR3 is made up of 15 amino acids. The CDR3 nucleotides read TGTGCCAGCAGGGGGATTGGGAGCTTAAATGAAAAACTGTTTTTT. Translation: CASRGIGSLNEKLFF.

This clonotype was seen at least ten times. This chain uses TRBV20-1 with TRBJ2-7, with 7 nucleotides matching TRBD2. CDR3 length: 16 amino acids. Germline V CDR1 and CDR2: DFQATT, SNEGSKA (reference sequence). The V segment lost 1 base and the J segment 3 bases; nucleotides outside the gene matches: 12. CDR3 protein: CSARVPSWGGGYEQYF. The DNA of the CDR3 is TGCAGTGCTAGAGTTCCATCATGGGGCGGGGGCTACGAGCAGTACTTC.

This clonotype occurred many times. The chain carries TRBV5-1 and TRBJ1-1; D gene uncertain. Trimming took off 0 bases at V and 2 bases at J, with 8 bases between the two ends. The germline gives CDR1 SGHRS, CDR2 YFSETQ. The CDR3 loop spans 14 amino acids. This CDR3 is CASSLDAVNTEAFF. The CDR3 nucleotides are TGCGCCAGCAGCTTGGATGCGGTAAACACTGAAGCTTTCTTT.

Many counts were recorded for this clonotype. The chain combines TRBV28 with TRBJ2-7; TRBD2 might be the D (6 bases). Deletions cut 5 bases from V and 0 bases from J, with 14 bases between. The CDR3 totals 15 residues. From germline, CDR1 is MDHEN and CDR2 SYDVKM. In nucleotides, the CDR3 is TGTGCCAGCAGTAGCGGGCGACGGGGCTCCTACGAGCAGTACTTC. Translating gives CASSSGRRGSYEQYF.

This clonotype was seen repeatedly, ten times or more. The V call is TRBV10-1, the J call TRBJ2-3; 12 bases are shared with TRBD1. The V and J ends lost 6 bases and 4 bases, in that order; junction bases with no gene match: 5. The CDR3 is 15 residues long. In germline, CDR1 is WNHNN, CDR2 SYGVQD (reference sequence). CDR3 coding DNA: TGCGCCAGCAGCGAGGGACAGGGGGCGGCAGATACGCAGTATTTT. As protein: CASSEGQGAADTQYF.

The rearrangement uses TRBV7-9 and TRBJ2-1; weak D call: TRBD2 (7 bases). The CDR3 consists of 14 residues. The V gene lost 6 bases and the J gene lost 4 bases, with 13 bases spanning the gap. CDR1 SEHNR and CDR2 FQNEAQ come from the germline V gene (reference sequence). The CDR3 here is CASSWEGGYNEQFF. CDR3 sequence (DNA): TGTGCCAGCAGTTGGGAGGGGGGTTACAATGAGCAGTTCTTC.

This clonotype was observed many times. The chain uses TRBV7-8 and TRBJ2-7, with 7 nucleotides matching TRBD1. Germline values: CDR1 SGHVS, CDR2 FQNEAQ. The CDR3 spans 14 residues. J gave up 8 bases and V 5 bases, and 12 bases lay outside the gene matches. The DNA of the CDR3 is TGTGCCAGCAGCCCTAGCCAACAGGGGCCACAGCAGTACTTC. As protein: CASSPSQQGPQQYF.

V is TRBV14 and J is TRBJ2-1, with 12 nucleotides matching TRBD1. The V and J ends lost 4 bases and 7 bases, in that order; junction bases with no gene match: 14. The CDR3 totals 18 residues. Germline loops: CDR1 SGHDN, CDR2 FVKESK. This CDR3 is CASSPRYGTGGARNEQFF. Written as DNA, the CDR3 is TGTGCCAGCAGCCCCAGGTACGGGACAGGGGGCGCGAGGAATGAGCAGTTCTTC.

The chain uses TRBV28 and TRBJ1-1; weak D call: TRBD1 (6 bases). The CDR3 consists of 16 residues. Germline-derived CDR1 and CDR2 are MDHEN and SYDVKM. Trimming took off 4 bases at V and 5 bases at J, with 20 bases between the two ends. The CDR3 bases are TGTGCCAGCAGTTCCCCTGTGGGTAAGGGGGGGACTGAAGCTTTCTTT. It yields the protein CASSSPVGKGGTEAFF.

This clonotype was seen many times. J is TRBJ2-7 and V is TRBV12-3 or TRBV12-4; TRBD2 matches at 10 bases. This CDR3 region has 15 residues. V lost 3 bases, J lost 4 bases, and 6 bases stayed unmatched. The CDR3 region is CASSFEAGGPYEQYF. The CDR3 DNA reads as TGTGCCAGCAGTTTCGAAGCGGGAGGGCCATACGAGCAGTACTTC.

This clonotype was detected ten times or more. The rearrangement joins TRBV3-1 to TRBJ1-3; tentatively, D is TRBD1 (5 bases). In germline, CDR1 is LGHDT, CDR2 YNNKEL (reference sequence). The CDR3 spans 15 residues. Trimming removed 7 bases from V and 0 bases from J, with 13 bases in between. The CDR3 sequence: CASTKRGDSGNTIYF. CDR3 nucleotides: TGTGCCAGCACGAAGCGGGGCGACTCTGGAAACACCATATATTTT.

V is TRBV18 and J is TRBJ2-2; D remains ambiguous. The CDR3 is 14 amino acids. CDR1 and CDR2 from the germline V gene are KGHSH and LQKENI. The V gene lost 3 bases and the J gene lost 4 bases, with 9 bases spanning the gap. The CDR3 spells CASSPASLTGELFF. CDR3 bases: TGTGCCAGCTCACCCGCATCTCTCACCGGGGAGCTGTTTTTT.

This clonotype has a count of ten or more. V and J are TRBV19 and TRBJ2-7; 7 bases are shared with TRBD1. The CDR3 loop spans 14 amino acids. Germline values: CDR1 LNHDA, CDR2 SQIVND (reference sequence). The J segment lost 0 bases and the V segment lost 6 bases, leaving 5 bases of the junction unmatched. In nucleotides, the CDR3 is TGTGCCAGTAGCGTGACAGGGAACTCCTACGAGCAGTACTTC. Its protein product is CASSVTGNSYEQYF.

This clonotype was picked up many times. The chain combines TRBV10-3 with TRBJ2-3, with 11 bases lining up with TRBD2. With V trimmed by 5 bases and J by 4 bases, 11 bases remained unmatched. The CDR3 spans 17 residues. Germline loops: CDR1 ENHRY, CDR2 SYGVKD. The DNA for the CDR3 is TGTGCCATCAGTTCAGGGACTAGCGGAAATCAGGCAGATACGCAGTATTTT. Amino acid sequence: CAISSGTSGNQADTQYF.

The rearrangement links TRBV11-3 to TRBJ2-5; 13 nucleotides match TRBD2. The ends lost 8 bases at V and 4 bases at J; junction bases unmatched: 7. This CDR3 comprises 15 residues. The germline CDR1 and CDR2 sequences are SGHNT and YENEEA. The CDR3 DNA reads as TGTGCCAGCGGCCGGACTAGCGGGGGAGGAGAGACCCAGTACTTC. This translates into CASGRTSGGGETQYF.

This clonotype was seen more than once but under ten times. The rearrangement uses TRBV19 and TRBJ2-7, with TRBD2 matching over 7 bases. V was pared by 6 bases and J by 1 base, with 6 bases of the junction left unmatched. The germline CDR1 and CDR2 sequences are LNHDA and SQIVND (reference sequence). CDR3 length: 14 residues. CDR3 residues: CASRSASGSYEQYF. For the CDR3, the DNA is TGTGCCAGTAGAAGCGCTAGCGGATCCTACGAGCAGTACTTC. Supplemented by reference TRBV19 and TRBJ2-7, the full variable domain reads DGGITQSPKYLFRKEGQNVTLSCEQNLNHDAMYWYRQDPGQGLRLIYYSQIVNDFQKGDIAEGYSVSREKKESFPLTVTSAQKNPTAFYLCASRSASGSYEQYFGPGTRLTVT.

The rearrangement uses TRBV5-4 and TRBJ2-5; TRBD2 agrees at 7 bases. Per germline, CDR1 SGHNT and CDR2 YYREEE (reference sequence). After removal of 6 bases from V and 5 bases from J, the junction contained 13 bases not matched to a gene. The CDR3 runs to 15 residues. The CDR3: CASTAVLGGGETQYF. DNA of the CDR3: TGTGCCAGCACCGCGGTCTTGGGGGGGGGGGAGACCCAGTACTTC.

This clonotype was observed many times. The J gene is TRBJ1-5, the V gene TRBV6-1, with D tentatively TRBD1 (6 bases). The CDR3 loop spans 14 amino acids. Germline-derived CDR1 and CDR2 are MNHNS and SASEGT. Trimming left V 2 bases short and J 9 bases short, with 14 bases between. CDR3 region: CASSERQDGWPQHF. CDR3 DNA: TGTGCCAGCAGTGAACGACAGGATGGGTGGCCCCAGCATTTT.

This chain's CDR3 is CASSIGQGSYEQYF. DNA of the CDR3: TGTGCCAGTAGTATCGGGCAGGGCTCCTACGAGCAGTACTTC. The chain couples TRBV19 to TRBJ2-7; weak D call: TRBD1 (5 bases). Germline CDR1 is LNHDA and CDR2 is SQIVND (reference sequence). CDR3 length equals 14 residues. Trimming took 3 bases from V and 0 from J, leaving 9 bases between them.

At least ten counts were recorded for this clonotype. In DNA, the CDR3 is TGTGCCAGCAGCGCAAGAGGGGAACGTGGGACTAGCGGATACAATGAGCAGTTCTTC. It encodes CASSARGERGTSGYNEQFF. The chain uses TRBV9 and TRBJ2-1; 11 nucleotides agree with TRBD2. From germline, CDR1 is SGDLS and CDR2 YYNGEE. V gave up 3 bases and J gave up 4 bases; unmatched junction bases: 15. The CDR3 covers 19 residues. The whole variable domain, filled in from reference TRBV9 and TRBJ2-1, reads DSGVTQTPKHLITATGQRVTLRCSPRSGDLSVYWYQQSLDQGLQFLIQYYNGEERAKGNILERFSAQQFPDLHSELNLSSLELGDSALYFCASSARGERGTSGYNEQFFGPGTRLTVL.